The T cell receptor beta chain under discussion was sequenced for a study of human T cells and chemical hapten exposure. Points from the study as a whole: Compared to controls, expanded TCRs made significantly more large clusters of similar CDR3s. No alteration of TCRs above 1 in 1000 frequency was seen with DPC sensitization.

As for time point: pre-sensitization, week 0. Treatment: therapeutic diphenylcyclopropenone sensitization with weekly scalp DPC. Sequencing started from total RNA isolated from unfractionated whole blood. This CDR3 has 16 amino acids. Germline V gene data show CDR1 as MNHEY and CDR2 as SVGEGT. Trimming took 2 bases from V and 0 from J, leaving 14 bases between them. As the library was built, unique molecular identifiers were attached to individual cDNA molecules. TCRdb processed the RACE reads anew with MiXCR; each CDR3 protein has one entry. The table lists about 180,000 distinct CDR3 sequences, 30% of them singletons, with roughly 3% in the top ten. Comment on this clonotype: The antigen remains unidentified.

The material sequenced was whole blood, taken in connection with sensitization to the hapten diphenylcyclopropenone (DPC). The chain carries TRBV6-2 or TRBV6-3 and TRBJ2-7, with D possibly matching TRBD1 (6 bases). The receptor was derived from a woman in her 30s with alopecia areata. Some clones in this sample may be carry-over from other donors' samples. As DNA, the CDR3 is TGTGCCAGCAGTTACCCCCCGTACAGGGACTCCTACGAGCAGTACTTC. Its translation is CASSYPPYRDSYEQYF.